The 4 T cell receptor beta chains below come from one sample, sequenced in a study of tumor and adjacent non-tumor tissue in lung cancer. The template was RNA from unsorted bulk tissue. TCRbeta libraries were built with three rounds of nested PCR, modified from ARM-PCR. TCRdb redid the calling of the multiplex PCR reads with MiXCR, one entry per CDR3 protein. The sample records fewer than 85,000 distinct CDR3 sequences, 60% to 75% being singletons. The specimen sequenced was lung tumor tissue. The receptors were sampled from a man aged 55 to 70 with non-small cell lung cancer.

As regards this clonotype: Because it lacks the conserved phenylalanine or tryptophan at the end, this CDR3 is likely a read error. The chain couples TRBV29-1 to TRBJ2-4, with 7 positions matching TRBD2. The CDR3 runs 11 residues. Germline lookup yields CDR1 SQVTM and CDR2 ANQGSEA. The CDR3 DNA sequence: TGCGGGACCGGGACTAATCACATTCAGTACTCC. Translated, it gives CGTGTNHIQYS.

About this clonotype: An end of the junction differs from the germline gene, which may be a read error. V usage is TRBV20-1 and J usage is TRBJ2-7; TRBD1 matches 7 bases. This CDR3 has 15 amino acids. Looked up from germline, CDR1 is DFQATT and CDR2 is SNEGSKA (reference sequence). This CDR3 reads CRARVARGLMGEQYF. The CDR3 DNA reads TGTAGAGCTAGAGTGGCTAGGGGGCTAATGGGCGAGCAGTACTTC.

A remark on this clonotype: Germline and junction disagree at one end, which may indicate a read error. The chain employs TRBV12-3 or TRBV12-4 and TRBJ2-1, with D possibly TRBD2 on 6 matching bases. This CDR3 has 15 residues. The CDR3 DNA sequence: TGTACCAGCAGTTTCCCTCGGCGGGACCGCAATGAGCAGTTCTTC. It translates to CTSSFPRRDRNEQFF.

The CDR3 reads CASSTVSSEQYF. CDR3 sequence (DNA): TGTGCCAGCAGTACAGTTAGCAGCGAGCAGTACTTC. The rearrangement joins TRBV7-9 to TRBJ2-7; D ambiguous. The CDR3 totals 12 residues. CDR1 is SEHNR and CDR2 is FQNEAQ in the germline V gene (reference sequence). The V and J ends lost 6 bases and 6 bases respectively, with 12 bases between them.